These 4 T cell receptor beta chains originate from one sample sequenced in a study of blood T cell repertoires in COVID-19. Data came from immunoSEQ multiplex PCR; TCRdb stores just in-frame clones and leaves some out. The sample holds some 88,000 clones, about 91% seen once. Sequences were obtained from peripheral blood. Receptor source: a human donor with active COVID-19. The donor label of this sample is uncertain.

The rearrangement links TRBV5-1 to TRBJ2-7; D possibly corresponds to TRBD1 (6 bases). V was clipped by 2 bases and J by 3 bases, with 12 bases between them. Germline V CDR1 and CDR2: SGHRS, YFSETQ. CDR3 length: 14 amino acids. For the CDR3, the DNA is TGCGCCAGCAGCTTAGACAGGACAAACTACGAGCAGTACTTC. Residues: CASSLDRTNYEQYF.

This rearrangement joins TRBV7-2 to TRBJ1-2, with 7 bases lining up with TRBD1. In germline, CDR1 is SGHTA, CDR2 FQGNSA. There are 14 residues in the CDR3. V shed 1 base and J 3 bases; nucleotides not matched to a gene: 2. The CDR3 spells CASSLGQGDYGYTF. The DNA for the CDR3 is TGTGCCAGCAGCTTAGGGCAGGGGGACTATGGCTACACCTTC.

The gene calls are TRBV19 and TRBJ1-1; D uncertain. There are 13 residues in the CDR3. The ends were cut back, 1 base at V and 1 base at J, with 4 bases in the middle. Germline V CDR1 and CDR2: LNHDA, SQIVND (reference sequence). The CDR3 bases are TGTGCCAGTAGTATAGTGAGGAACACTGAAGCTTTCTTT. It codes for CASSIVRNTEAFF.

The V and J genes are TRBV27 and TRBJ1-5; 9 nucleotides match TRBD1. Trimming removed 6 bases from V and 6 bases from J; junction bases left unmatched: 9. CDR1 and CDR2 from the germline V gene are MNHEY and SMNVEV (reference sequence). The CDR3 spans 15 residues. CDR3 in amino acids: CASSPYRGLRQPQHF. The CDR3 DNA follows: TGTGCCAGCAGCCCTTACAGGGGGCTTCGTCAGCCCCAGCATTTT.